The sequence of this TCR beta chain was determined in a study of cytomegalovirus exposure and HLA in healthy donors. Study findings and constraints: In a later analysis, TCR beta V- and J-gene trimming showed a link to a missense DCLRE1C variant. Most TCR sequences proved rare, with some public TCRs found in many donors. Other equally common chains were less clonally expanded than HLA-associated TCR beta chains, a later analysis showed.

Primers: 60 Vbeta forward and 13 Jbeta reverse. Measured with immunoSEQ multiplex PCR; TCRdb has only the in-frame clones, and not every one. Altogether under 200,000 clones are present, 80% being singletons, with the ten largest covering about 1.3%. This clone was seen only a few times. The antigen is not known. Germline-derived CDR1 and CDR2 are MDHEN and SYDVKM. The V and J ends lost 3 bases and 3 bases, in that order; junction bases with no gene match: 5. The CDR3 has 14 amino acids. The TCR originated in a man aged 25-45 years in good health and CMV-seronegative. The J gene is TRBJ2-7, the V gene TRBV28, with TRBD1 matching 7 bases. The material sequenced was PBMCs. CDR3 DNA: TGTGCCAGCAGTTTTTCGGGACAGTACTACGAGCAGTACTTC. It translates to CASSFSGQYYEQYF.